The clone carrying this T cell receptor beta chain was seen only once. Here immunoSEQ multiplex PCR was the method, and the copy in TCRdb shows in-frame clones only, minus some. The sample carries approximately 190,000 clones, more than 65% recorded once. Per the germline V gene, CDR1 is SGHVS and CDR2 is FQNEAQ. The length of the CDR3 is 12 residues. Between the trimmed V and J ends, which lost 5 bases and 8 bases, there was a span of 9 bases. This sample stems from a study of blood T cell repertoires in COVID-19. Sequenced: PBMCs or T cells enriched from blood (not recorded which). V usage is TRBV7-8 and J usage is TRBJ1-4; D unclear. This TCR came from a middle-aged man who had recovered from COVID-19. The CDR3 loop is CASSPPGEKLFF. The CDR3 coding sequence is TGTGCCAGCAGCCCCCCCGGGGAAAAACTGTTTTTT.